Listed here are 28 T cell receptor beta chains from one sample, sequenced in a study of molecular identifiers for immune sequencing clone quantification. MiXCR was run by TCRdb on the PCR reads, yielding one entry per CDR3 protein. Of about 10,000 distinct CDR3 sequences in the sample, around a fifth are singletons; the top ten hold over 1.5%. Sequencing used naive CD8+ T cells from blood, with Jurkat cell RNA spiked in. Subset reported: FACS-sorted CD8+CD4-CCR7+CD45RA+ naive T cells. These receptors all come from a human donor in good health. Some libraries in this study had Jurkat cell RNA spiked in.

The table lists this clonotype with a few counts. The rearrangement links TRBV28 to TRBJ2-7; TRBD1 agrees at 9 bases. Germline V CDR1 and CDR2: MDHEN, SYDVKM. V trimming: 5 bases; J trimming: 0 bases; junction bases outside the gene matches: 11. The CDR3 has 17 amino acids. The CDR3 sequence is CASSPLGDRVFSYEQYF. The CDR3 coding sequence is TGTGCCAGCAGTCCCCTCGGGGACAGGGTCTTCTCCTACGAGCAGTACTTC.

This clonotype counts as medium-sized (0.01 to 0.1%). The chain is built from TRBV19 and TRBJ2-3; TRBD1 might be the D (5 bases). The CDR3 is made up of 16 amino acids. Germline lookup yields CDR1 LNHDA and CDR2 SQIVND (reference sequence). V lost 3 bases and J lost 1, with 14 bases in between. Written as DNA, the CDR3 is TGTGCCAGTAGTATTAGGACATCGCTGGGCACAGATACGCAGTATTTT. It encodes CASSIRTSLGTDTQYF.

A single count supports this clonotype. The V gene is TRBV9, the J gene TRBJ2-3, with TRBD2 matching 8 bases. CDR1 is SGDLS, CDR2 YYNGEE, per germline. This CDR3 is built from 16 residues. Germline trimming cut 0 bases from V and 0 bases from J; bases unmatched to any gene: 3. The CDR3 region has the DNA TGTGCCAGCAGCGTAGATCCTAGCGGGAGCACAGATACGCAGTATTTT. Its translation is CASSVDPSGSTDTQYF. Using reference TRBV9 and TRBJ2-3 for the parts outside the CDR3, the full variable domain is DSGVTQTPKHLITATGQRVTLRCSPRSGDLSVYWYQQSLDQGLQFLIQYYNGEERAKGNILERFSAQQFPDLHSELNLSSLELGDSALYFCASSVDPSGSTDTQYFGPGTRLTVL.

This clonotype was seen a handful of times. The chain is built from TRBV12-3 or TRBV12-4 and TRBJ2-7; the match to TRBD1 covers 9 bases. Germline trimming cut 3 bases from V and 6 bases from J; bases unmatched to any gene: 9. The CDR3 spans 15 residues. The DNA of the CDR3 is TGTGCCAGCAGTTTTCCGGGACAGGGCGTTTTCGAGCAGTACTTC. It codes for CASSFPGQGVFEQYF.

This clonotype is labeled as medium-sized. The CDR3 spells CASSSFSGELFF. CDR3 DNA sequence: TGTGCCAGCAGTTCATTCTCCGGGGAGCTGTTTTTT. This rearrangement joins TRBV7-9 to TRBJ2-2; no clear D. The V end was cut by 6 bases, the J end by 6 bases, with 8 bases between. CDR3 size: 12 residues. Germline V gene sequence: CDR1 SEHNR, CDR2 FQNEAQ (reference sequence).

This clonotype appeared once. This sequence may be a read error, since a much larger clone differs from it by one base. The chain is built from TRBV27 and TRBJ2-7, with D possibly being TRBD1 (6 bases). The V end lost 6 bases, the J end lost 3 bases, and 18 bases lay between the germline ends. Germline V lookup: CDR1 MNHEY, CDR2 SMNVEV (reference sequence). The CDR3 is made up of 15 amino acids. The CDR3 sequence: CASRGAPTRSYEQYF. DNA for the CDR3: TGTGCCAGCAGGGGGGCCCCGACCCGAAGCTACGAGCAGTACTTC.

By share, this clonotype ranks as medium-sized (0.01 to 0.1%). CDR3 sequence (DNA): TGTGCCAGCAGTCCGGGACTAGCGGAGGGCACAGATACGCAGTATTTT. Amino acids: CASSPGLAEGTDTQYF. The chain recombines TRBV27 with TRBJ2-3; 11 nucleotides line up with TRBD2. The V and J ends lost 5 bases and 1 base, in that order; junction bases with no gene match: 5. This CDR3 has 16 amino acids. Germline CDR1 is MNHEY and CDR2 is SMNVEV (reference sequence).

This clonotype is deemed medium-sized. The V and J genes are TRBV7-6 and TRBJ2-1; D assignment may be TRBD1 or TRBD2 (5 bases each). The V end lost 5 bases, the J end lost 5 bases, and 10 bases lay between the germline ends. In germline, CDR1 is SGHVS, CDR2 FNYEAQ. CDR3 length: 13 residues. The CDR3 sequence: CASSPGPNNEQFF. The DNA for the CDR3 is TGTGCCAGCAGCCCGGGACCCAACAATGAGCAGTTCTTC. The entire variable domain, with the rest obtained from reference TRBV7-6 and TRBJ2-1, is as follows: GAGVSQSPRYKVTKRGQDVALRCDPISGHVSLYWYRQALGQGPEFLTYFNYEAQQDKSGLPNDRFSAERPEGSISTLTIQRTEQRDSAMYRCASSPGPNNEQFFGPGTRLTVL.

In this sample, this clonotype turned up many times. The chain combines TRBV11-2 with TRBJ2-7; TRBD2 agrees at 9 bases. The germline V gene has CDR1 SGHAT and CDR2 FQNNGV. The CDR3 consists of 16 residues. Unmatched junction bases numbered 13, after V lost 1 base and J lost 9 bases. CDR3 bases: TGTGCCAGCAGCTTAGGGGTAGCGGGGGAGTCTTCGCGGCAGTACTTC. It codes for CASSLGVAGESSRQYF.

By sample fraction, this clonotype is medium-sized. The V gene is TRBV6-5, the J gene TRBJ2-3; TRBD1 matches at 7 bases. CDR1 is MNHEY and CDR2 is SVGAGI in the germline V gene. The J segment lost 2 bases and the V segment lost 2 bases, leaving 4 bases of the junction unmatched. CDR3 length: 15 residues. CDR3 sequence: CASSYTGAHTDTQYF. Written as DNA, the CDR3 is TGTGCCAGCAGTTACACAGGGGCCCACACAGATACGCAGTATTTT.

On this clonotype itself: This sequence may be a read error, since a much larger clone differs from it by one base. The chain joins TRBV20-1 to TRBJ2-1; perhaps TRBD2 as D (5 bases). Germline lookup yields CDR1 DFQATT and CDR2 SNEGSKA (reference sequence). There are 15 residues in the CDR3. The chain's CDR3 is CSARDYADSYNVQFF. The CDR3 DNA is TGCAGTGCTAGAGATTACGCGGACTCCTACAATGTGCAGTTCTTC.

The chain combines TRBV4-1 with TRBJ2-7; D is possibly TRBD2 (5 bases). V shed 1 base and J shed 2 bases, with 6 bases lying between them. CDR3 length: 13 amino acids. CDR1 and CDR2 from the germline V gene are MGHRA and YSYEKL. The DNA of the CDR3 is TGCGCCAGCAGCCAAGTACTAGCCTACGAGCAGTACTTC. The encoded protein is CASSQVLAYEQYF.

This clonotype is categorized as medium-sized. This chain uses TRBV19 with TRBJ2-3, with 10 bases lining up with TRBD1. In germline, CDR1 is LNHDA, CDR2 SQIVND (reference sequence). V lost 3 bases and J lost 3; bases outside the gene matches: 12. The CDR3 length is 18 residues. The DNA for the CDR3 is TGTGCCAGTAGTATTACCCCTCGGGACAGGGGAGGAACAGATACGCAGTATTTT. Protein: CASSITPRDRGGTDTQYF.

This clonotype was seen many times. The chain recombines TRBV19 with TRBJ2-3; 13 nucleotides align to TRBD2. The ends lost 5 bases at V and 0 bases at J; junction bases unmatched: 2. Germline CDR1 is LNHDA and CDR2 is SQIVND (reference sequence). This CDR3 region has 16 residues. The CDR3 loop reads CASSLGLAGSTDTQYF. The CDR3 DNA sequence: TGTGCCAGTAGTTTGGGACTAGCGGGAAGCACAGATACGCAGTATTTT.

The chain has TRBV29-1 and TRBJ1-2; TRBD1 agrees at 10 bases. CDR3 size: 13 residues. V trimming: 6 bases; J trimming: 4 bases; junction bases outside the gene matches: 5. Germline assignment: CDR1 SQVTM and CDR2 ANQGSEA. The chain's CDR3 is CSVTGGESYGYTF. As DNA, the CDR3 is TGCAGCGTGACAGGGGGCGAAAGCTATGGCTACACCTTC.

This rearrangement joins TRBV4-1 to TRBJ2-1; no reliable D call. The CDR3 length is 13 residues. V was cut by 2 bases and J by 5 bases, with 7 bases left in between. CDR1 and CDR2 from the germline V gene are MGHRA and YSYEKL. The CDR3 bases are TGCGCCAGCAGCCAATCAGTAAACAATGAGCAGTTCTTC. Encoded protein: CASSQSVNNEQFF.

This clonotype was counted a few times. A much larger clone lies a single base off, so this may be a read error. The chain uses TRBV13 and TRBJ2-2; TRBD1 might be the D (6 bases). This CDR3 has 17 amino acids. The V gene's germline CDR1 is PRHDT and CDR2 FYEKMQ (reference sequence). The DNA of the CDR3 is TGTGCCAGCAGCCCACCCGCCTGGACAGAAAACACCGGGGAGCCGTTTTTT. This translates into CASSPPAWTENTGEPFF.

This clonotype is medium-sized by share. This rearrangement joins TRBV28 to TRBJ2-1; 9 positions match TRBD2. Germline CDR1 MDHEN, CDR2 SYDVKM. The CDR3 loop spans 15 amino acids. The V and J ends lost 6 bases and 11 bases, in that order; junction bases with no gene match: 14. For the CDR3, the DNA is TGTGCCAGCAGACAATCCGATTCGGCGGGAGGGAAGCAGTTCTTC. Protein: CASRQSDSAGGKQFF.

By share of the sample, this clonotype is medium-sized. J is TRBJ2-1 and V is TRBV30; maybe TRBD2 (6 bases). Trimming cost V 3 bases and J 8 bases, with 23 bases left between them. The CDR3 runs 16 residues. Germline CDR1 and CDR2: GTSNPN and SVGIG (reference sequence). The DNA of the CDR3 is TGTGCCTGGAGCCAAGCCCCCTGGACTAATTATTATGAGCAGTTCTTC. It specifies CAWSQAPWTNYYEQFF.

Note on this clonotype: A much larger clone lies one base from this, so it may be a read error. The conserved phenylalanine or tryptophan normally closing the CDR3 is absent here, so this likely arose from a read error. The V and J genes are TRBV5-8 and TRBJ2-4; D remains unclear. This CDR3 has 16 residues. Germline V gene lookup returns CDR1 SGHTS and CDR2 YDEGEE. V was clipped by 6 bases and J by 8 bases, with 24 bases between them. CDR3 nucleotides: TGTGCCAGCATGTCCGATAGTCCTTCCCACGGAGACATTCAGTACCTC. Protein: CASMSDSPSHGDIQYL.

This clonotype was recorded many times. The rearrangement uses TRBV11-2 and TRBJ2-1; no reliable D call. V shed 3 bases and J shed 5 bases, with 5 bases lying between them. The CDR3 loop spans 12 amino acids. Germline CDR1 and CDR2: SGHAT and FQNNGV. In DNA, the CDR3 is TGTGCCAGCAGCTTCTTTCACAATGAGCAGTTCTTC. The encoded protein is CASSFFHNEQFF.

By sample share, this clonotype is medium-sized (0.01 to 0.1%). The chain employs TRBV15 and TRBJ2-5; TRBD1 is a possible D gene (6 bases). Germline CDR1 LNHNV, CDR2 YYDKDF (reference sequence). The CDR3 totals 19 residues. V was cut by 0 bases and J by 1 base, with 21 bases left in between. The CDR3 DNA follows: TGTGCCACCAGCAGAGATCCCCCCGGGATGGACAGCCCCCAAGAGACCCAGTACTTC. Its translation is CATSRDPPGMDSPQETQYF.

This clonotype is labeled medium-sized. The chain has TRBV12-3 or TRBV12-4 and TRBJ2-7; 7 bases fit TRBD1. The junction had 6 bases not matched to a gene; V was cut back by 2 bases and J by 2 bases. The CDR3 length is 15 residues. The DNA of the CDR3 is TGTGCCAGCAGTTTACCACAGGGGTCGACCTACGAGCAGTACTTC. Its translation: CASSLPQGSTYEQYF.

This clonotype was recorded many times. CDR3 sequence: CASRDSTDEQFF. The CDR3 DNA is TGTGCCAGCAGGGACAGTACTGATGAGCAGTTCTTC. The chain recombines TRBV2 with TRBJ2-1, with a weak D call TRBD1 (6 bases). CDR1 is SNHLY, CDR2 FYNNEI, per germline. The CDR3 has 12 amino acids. The germline V and J ends were trimmed by 6 bases and 8 bases, with 11 bases remaining between them.

About this clonotype itself: With a much larger clone just one base away, this may be a read error. Given the absence of the conserved phenylalanine or tryptophan at the CDR3 end, a read error is likely. V usage is TRBV7-8 and J usage is TRBJ1-1; possibly TRBD1 for D (5 bases). Germline V lookup: CDR1 SGHVS, CDR2 FQNEAQ. CDR3 length equals 14 residues. Trimming removed 4 bases from V and 1 base from J, with 10 bases in between. CDR3 residues: CASSSGRTNTEAFI. The DNA for the CDR3 is TGTGCCAGCAGCTCGGGACGGACGAACACTGAAGCTTTCATT.

This clonotype is categorized as medium-sized (0.01 to 0.1%). The rearrangement joins TRBV29-1 to TRBJ2-5, with D hard to call. Germline-derived CDR1 and CDR2 are SQVTM and ANQGSEA. V shed 4 bases and J shed 2 bases, with 11 bases lying between them. This CDR3 contains 13 residues. The CDR3 nucleotides read TGCAGCGTTGTGTGGGCTAGTCAAGAGACCCAGTACTTC. It specifies CSVVWASQETQYF.

In this sample, this clonotype turned up a few times. The rearrangement uses TRBV25-1 and TRBJ1-3, with a weak D call TRBD1 (6 bases). Germline assignment: CDR1 MGHDK and CDR2 SYGVNS. The CDR3 consists of 16 residues. V was pared by 5 bases and J by 1 base, with 15 bases between. The CDR3 spells CASSTGKTASGNTIYF. The CDR3 DNA follows: TGTGCCAGCAGTACAGGGAAGACGGCATCTGGAAACACCATATATTTT.

Comment on this clonotype: A much larger clone is a single base away; this may be a read error. The gene calls are TRBV5-3 and TRBJ2-2; D is perhaps TRBD1 (6 bases). TRBV5-3 is identified as an open reading frame with a role that is uncertain. This CDR3 is built from 16 residues. The CDR3 sequence is CVSSLAWQGYTGELFF. The CDR3 DNA is TGTGTCAGCAGCTTGGCTTGGCAGGGGTACACCGGGGAGCTGTTTTTT.